These 8 T cell receptor beta chains were sequenced from one sample in a study of blood T cell repertoires in COVID-19. Assay used: immunoSEQ multiplex PCR; TCRdb lists only in-frame clones, some missing. In the table there are 100,000 to 150,000 clones, about 88% of which are singletons. Source material: peripheral blood. The origin of the receptors is a woman aged 80 or older with acute or convalescent COVID-19.

The chain joins TRBV24-1 to TRBJ2-2; TRBD1 might be the D (6 bases). Germline CDR1 KGHDR, CDR2 SFDVKD. The CDR3 has 15 residues. The V and J ends lost 2 bases and 0 bases respectively, with 6 bases between them. CDR3 DNA sequence: TGTGCCACCAGTGATTGGACAGCGAACACCGGGGAGCTGTTTTTT. As protein: CATSDWTANTGELFF.

This clone was counted once. The chain links TRBV9 to TRBJ2-5, with TRBD2 matching over 7 bases. The ends lost 0 bases at V and 2 bases at J; junction bases unmatched: 1. Germline values: CDR1 SGDLS, CDR2 YYNGEE. The CDR3 has 14 residues. The CDR3, as DNA: TGTGCCAGCAGCGTAGGGACTAGGCAAGAGACCCAGTACTTC. Protein sequence: CASSVGTRQETQYF.

The chain carries TRBV24-1 and TRBJ2-2; 10 nucleotides match TRBD2. The CDR3 is 17 amino acids. Germline assignment: CDR1 KGHDR and CDR2 SFDVKD. J was trimmed by 0 bases and V by 5 bases; bases with no gene match: 5. This CDR3 is CATSGASGRTNTGELFF. The CDR3 nucleotides are TGTGCCACCAGTGGGGCTAGCGGGAGAACGAACACCGGGGAGCTGTTTTTT.

V gene TRBV18 combines with J gene TRBJ1-3, with unresolved D. The CDR3 is 12 amino acids. In germline, CDR1 is KGHSH, CDR2 LQKENI. V lost 3 bases to trimming and J lost 4 bases, with 4 bases between them. CDR3 bases: TGTGCCAGCTCACCGCGGGGAAACACCATATATTTT. This translates into CASSPRGNTIYF.

The V and J genes are TRBV7-2 and TRBJ2-3; TRBD2 aligns across 9 bases. Trimming cost V 2 bases and J 0 bases; bases outside gene matches: 0. Germline CDR1 and CDR2: SGHTA and FQGNSA. CDR3 length: 15 amino acids. CDR3 coding DNA: TGTGCCAGCAGCTTAACTAGCGGGAGCACAGATACGCAGTATTTT. Protein: CASSLTSGSTDTQYF.

This clone came up a few times. The rearrangement uses TRBV29-1 and TRBJ1-5; D gene unclear. Per the germline V gene, CDR1 is SQVTM and CDR2 is ANQGSEA. The CDR3 length is 14 residues. Trimming left V 5 bases short and J 4 bases short, with 15 bases between. The DNA of the CDR3 is TGCAGCGTTCGCGTGGGGAGGCGGAATCAGCCCCAGCATTTT. It encodes CSVRVGRRNQPQHF.

The chain employs TRBV19 and TRBJ2-7; 7 positions match TRBD1. J gave up 4 bases and V 10 bases, and 10 bases lay outside the gene matches. Germline-derived CDR1 and CDR2 are LNHDA and SQIVND (reference sequence). The CDR3 extends over 13 amino acids. This chain's CDR3 is CATSGQVSYEQYF. CDR3 bases: TGTGCCACTTCCGGACAGGTTTCTTACGAGCAGTACTTC.

V gene TRBV6-5 combines with J gene TRBJ2-7, with 7 bases lining up with TRBD1. Germline V gene sequence: CDR1 MNHEY, CDR2 SVGAGI. Trimming took 7 bases from V and 2 from J; bases not matched to a gene: 8. The CDR3 totals 14 residues. CDR3 amino acids: CASTKGDSTYEQYF. CDR3 nucleotide sequence: TGTGCCAGCACCAAAGGGGACAGCACCTACGAGCAGTACTTC.